This T cell receptor (beta chain) was documented in a study of OX40 agonist ivuxolimab in advanced cancers. Study-level background: Every 2 weeks, ivuxolimab was infused into the patients intravenously at between 0.01 and 10 mg/kg. One patient with hepatocellular carcinoma and two with cutaneous melanoma, three in all, had partial responses. Notes on the study in general: There were, on average, more expanded clones in CD8+ T cells than in CD4+. Among patients with partial responses at 0.1-3.0 mg/kg, clonal expansion was among the lowest.

With 6 bases clipped from V and 0 bases from J, the junction kept 7 bases outside the gene matches. The germline V gene encodes CDR1 SEHNR and CDR2 FQNEAQ (reference sequence). CDR3 length equals 15 residues. Clones were sequenced by immunoSEQ multiplex PCR, and TCRdb holds only the in-frame ones, with some missing. This sample has 60,000 or so clones; roughly 89% occur once, and the top ten carry over 4%. On this clone: Its antigen remains unknown.

V and J are TRBV7-9 and TRBJ2-5; TRBD1 agrees at 7 bases. This TCR came from an adult with an advanced solid tumor such as melanoma, head and neck, liver or kidney cancer. The specimen comprised CD4+ or CD8+ T cells sorted from blood, sampled in a trial of the OX40 agonist ivuxolimab. Written as DNA, the CDR3 is TGTGCCAGCAGTTTCAAGGGACAGTACCAAGAGACCCAGTACTTC. It specifies CASSFKGQYQETQYF.